Below, one T cell receptor beta chain is given with its context. The target antigen is unknown. The CDR3 spans 14 residues. Germline-derived CDR1 and CDR2 are LNHDA and SQIVND (reference sequence). V was pared by 2 bases and J by 3 bases, with 11 bases between. The data belong to a study of OX40 agonist ivuxolimab in advanced cancers. Regarding the study as a whole: Circulating CD4+ and CD8+ T cells showed clonal expansion by week 6 at 0.1 to 3.0 mg/kg. Clonal expansion was among the lowest in partial responders at 0.1-3.0 mg/kg, especially CD8+.

Individuals having autoimmune disease history or systemic immunosuppression were not enrolled. The sampling schedule covered blood at baseline, cycle 4 day 1, and cycle 7 day 1. TCRdb's copy holds only in-frame clones and misses some; the assay was immunoSEQ multiplex PCR. The sample includes tens of thousands of clones, around nine tenths of them seen just once. This clonotype was obtained from an adult with an advanced solid tumor such as melanoma, head and neck, liver or kidney cancer. The chain has TRBV19 and TRBJ2-7; D gene unclear. The starting material was CD4+ or CD8+ T cells sorted from blood, obtained in a trial of the OX40 agonist ivuxolimab. The CDR3 DNA reads TGTGCCAGTAGTATATATGGGCCAGGCTACGAGCAGTACTTC. Amino acid sequence: CASSIYGPGYEQYF.